A selection of T cell receptor beta chains follows, all from one sample in a study of primary melanoma T cells and metastatic recurrence. The data were produced by immunoSEQ multiplex PCR, yet TCRdb's version contains in-frame clones alone and is incomplete. The sample comprises approximately 150 clones, 78% of which are singletons, and 13% rests with the top ten. Sequencing input: melanoma tumor tissue. The receptors shown here come from a human donor with melanoma. CDR3s include the opening cysteine and the closing phenylalanine or tryptophan. The order of the fields is clone size, V gene, J gene, D gene, CDR3 DNA, CDR3 protein. The D gene is left open where the match is weak. Size values are once, few and many counts, or a class for expanded clones, and some rows have none.

NA	TRBV28	TRBJ1-1	NA	TGTGCCAGCAGTTCCCTCCGACAGGTCCTTGAAGCTTTCTTT	CASSSLRQVLEAFF
NA	TRBV19	TRBJ2-1	NA	TGTGCCAGTAGTATCAAGGGTGGGGGGCCCTACAATGAGCAGTTCTTC	CASSIKGGGPYNEQFF
NA	TRBV15	TRBJ1-1	NA	TGTGCCACAGGGCCCGGGTGGGGAGTCACTGAAGCTTTCTTT	CATGPGWGVTEAFF
NA	TRBV19	TRBJ1-1	NA	TGTGCCACAAGAGGGCCCGGGCCGAACACTGAAGCTTTCTTT	CATRGPGPNTEAFF
once	TRBV29-1	TRBJ2-2	NA	TGCAGCGCTCAGACGGGGAGCGCCGGGGAGCTGTTTTTT	CSAQTGSAGELFF
few	TRBV18	TRBJ2-4	NA	TGTGCCAGCTCACCACCGACGGGGTCCAAAAACATTCAGTACTTC	CASSPPTGSKNIQYF
few	TRBV28	TRBJ2-3	TRBD2	TGTGCCAGCAGTACCGCCCTAGGACTAGTTCTCACAGATACGCAGTATTTT	CASSTALGLVLTDTQYF
NA	TRBV6-8	TRBJ2-2	NA	TGTGCCAGCAGTGTTCATTGGGACCCGGGCGCCGGGGAGCTGTTTTTT	CASSVHWDPGAGELFF
NA	TRBV29-1	TRBJ1-1	NA	TGCAGCGTTGTAGGGCAGGTGAACACTGAAGCTTTCTTT	CSVVGQVNTEAFF
NA	TRBV30	TRBJ2-2	NA	TGTGCCTGGGGAAACACCGGGGAGCTGTTTTTT	CAWGNTGELFF
NA	TRBV11-3	TRBJ1-6	NA	TGTGCCAGCAGCTTAGACCCTTCTGCCACTTCACCCCTCCACTTT	CASSLDPSATSPLHF
NA	TRBV10-2	TRBJ2-3	NA	TGCGCCAGCAGTGAGGTCAGCTTTACAGATACGCAGTATTTT	CASSEVSFTDTQYF